A single sample is the source of the 12 T cell receptor beta chains below, sequenced in a study of spatial heterogeneity in lung cancer. The time point denotes: blood at routine non-recurrence follow-up after resection. Tumor, nontumor lung or frozen PBMC supplied whole RNA, sequenced without sorting. TCRdb analysed the 5' RACE reads with MiXCR anew, one entry per CDR3 protein. The top ten clones hold around 36% of a sample with 45,000 to 65,000 distinct CDR3 sequences, around 7.7% of them seen once. Source: PBMCs, taken at follow-up. Receptors were obtained from a female donor with early-stage non-small cell lung cancer.

This clonotype has at least ten counts. The rearrangement joins TRBV18 to TRBJ2-7; a possible D gene is TRBD1 (5 bases). The CDR3 has 14 amino acids. V dropped 6 bases and J dropped 4 bases, with 16 bases sitting between them. Looked up from germline, CDR1 is KGHSH and CDR2 is LQKENI. The CDR3 DNA sequence: TGTGCCAGCTCCCTAGGTGGGGCCTCGTACGAGCAGTACTTC. Protein product: CASSLGGASYEQYF.

This clonotype appeared many times. V and J are TRBV7-2 and TRBJ2-1; 9 positions match TRBD1. From germline, CDR1 is SGHTA and CDR2 FQGNSA. The CDR3 has 16 amino acids. V lost 5 bases, J lost 1 base, and 6 bases stayed unmatched. The CDR3 reads CASSPTGGESYNEQFF. CDR3 sequence (DNA): TGTGCCAGCAGCCCAACAGGGGGCGAGTCCTACAATGAGCAGTTCTTC.

This clonotype was seen repeatedly, ten times or more. This sequence joins TRBV21-1 and TRBJ2-5; TRBD2 was called by the table and not checked on the DNA. TRBV21-1 is classified as a pseudogene. CDR3 length: 14 residues. The CDR3 DNA follows: TGTGCCAGCAGGGGGACTCCACCGGGTGAGACCCAGTACTTC. Amino acids: CASRGTPPGETQYF.

This clonotype was counted a few times. This sequence joins TRBV29-1 and TRBJ1-1, with 9 bases matching TRBD1. Germline V gives CDR1 SQVTM, CDR2 ANQGSEA. Trimming cost V 4 bases and J 5 bases; bases outside gene matches: 2. There are 12 residues in the CDR3. This chain's CDR3 is CSVGQGVTEAFF. As DNA, the CDR3 is TGCAGCGTTGGACAGGGGGTAACTGAAGCTTTCTTT.

Ten or more counts support this clonotype. V and J are TRBV6-6 and TRBJ2-5; D perhaps matches TRBD1 (6 bases). Trimming stripped 4 bases from V and 5 bases from J, with 14 bases between. CDR3 length equals 14 residues. In germline, CDR1 is MNHNY, CDR2 SVGAGI (reference sequence). The CDR3 DNA reads as TGTGCCAGCAGTTTTGGACAGCGCGGGGAGACCCAGTACTTC. This codes for CASSFGQRGETQYF.

This clonotype was detected ten times or more. J is TRBJ1-5 and V is TRBV7-8, with 8 nucleotides matching TRBD1. Germline CDR1 and CDR2: SGHVS and FQNEAQ. This CDR3 contains 13 residues. J gave up 11 bases and V 5 bases, and 8 bases lay outside the gene matches. CDR3 coding DNA: TGTGCCAGCAGCGACAGGGGAGAGAGGGCCCAGCATTTT. It specifies CASSDRGERAQHF.

This clonotype was seen ten or more times. V and J are TRBV11-2 and TRBJ2-5; D uncertain. Per germline, CDR1 SGHAT and CDR2 FQNNGV. This CDR3 spans 11 amino acids. Trimming pared 4 bases from V and 7 bases from J, leaving 7 bases between. CDR3 amino acids: CASSSIRTQYF. In DNA form, the CDR3 reads TGTGCCAGCAGCTCCATAAGGACCCAGTACTTC.

At least ten counts were recorded for this clonotype. V gene TRBV3-1 combines with J gene TRBJ2-2; 8 nucleotides line up with TRBD2. This CDR3 has 15 residues. J gave up 2 bases and V 6 bases, and 5 bases lay outside the gene matches. From germline, CDR1 is LGHDT and CDR2 YNNKEL (reference sequence). CDR3 nucleotide sequence: TGTGCCAGCAGAGAGGGACTAGGCAACACCGGGGAGCTGTTTTTT. As protein: CASREGLGNTGELFF.

This sequence joins TRBV7-9 and TRBJ1-5; 11 bases are shared with TRBD1. This CDR3 is 17 amino acids long. CDR1 and CDR2 from the germline V gene are SEHNR and FQNEAQ (reference sequence). Trimming cost V 3 bases and J 7 bases; bases outside gene matches: 11. Here the CDR3 reads CASSLVTGTGGRQPQHF. For the CDR3, the DNA is TGTGCCAGCAGCTTGGTTACCGGGACAGGGGGAAGACAGCCCCAGCATTTT.

The table lists this clonotype with many counts. This chain connects TRBV19 to TRBJ2-1; TRBD2 matches at 8 bases. J was trimmed by 2 bases and V by 4 bases; bases with no gene match: 7. This CDR3 has 16 residues. Per germline, CDR1 LNHDA and CDR2 SQIVND (reference sequence). CDR3 region: CASSTSGTRAYNEQFF. The CDR3 bases are TGTGCCAGTAGTACCTCCGGGACTAGGGCCTACAATGAGCAGTTCTTC.

V gene TRBV20-1 combines with J gene TRBJ2-1, with 9 bases identical to TRBD1. Germline lookup yields CDR1 DFQATT and CDR2 SNEGSKA (reference sequence). Trimming at V came to 1 base and at J to 3 bases, leaving 1 base not matched to a gene. The CDR3 extends over 14 amino acids. This CDR3 is CSARGQGVYNEQFF. The CDR3 nucleotides read TGCAGTGCTAGAGGACAGGGGGTCTACAATGAGCAGTTCTTC.

This clonotype was observed at least ten times. V usage is TRBV7-9 and J usage is TRBJ1-4; TRBD1 matches 9 bases. There are 12 residues in the CDR3. V shed 8 bases and J 8 bases; nucleotides not matched to a gene: 3. CDR1 SEHNR and CDR2 FQNEAQ come from the germline V gene (reference sequence). The CDR3 spells CASGDRVEKLFF. The DNA for the CDR3 is TGTGCCAGCGGGGACAGGGTGGAAAAACTGTTTTTT.